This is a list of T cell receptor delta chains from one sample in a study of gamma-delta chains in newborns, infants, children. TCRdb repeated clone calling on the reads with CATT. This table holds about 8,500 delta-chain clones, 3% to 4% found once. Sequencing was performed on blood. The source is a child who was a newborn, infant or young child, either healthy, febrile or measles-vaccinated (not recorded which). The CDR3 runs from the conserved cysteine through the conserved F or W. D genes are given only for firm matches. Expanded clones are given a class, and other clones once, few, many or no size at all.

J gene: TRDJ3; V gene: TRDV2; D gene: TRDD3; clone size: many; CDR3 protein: CACDTVLGDNSWDTRQMFF; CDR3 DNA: TGTGCCTGTGACACCGTACTGGGGGACAACTCCTGGGACACCCGACAGATGTTTTTC
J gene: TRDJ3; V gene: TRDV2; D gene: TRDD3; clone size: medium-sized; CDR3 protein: CACDTAGGYSRSWDTRQMFF; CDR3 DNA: TGTGCCTGTGACACCGCTGGGGGATACAGTAGGTCCTGGGACACCCGACAGATGTTTTTC
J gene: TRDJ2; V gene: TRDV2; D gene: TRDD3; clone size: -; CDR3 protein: CACDILGDSTAQLFF; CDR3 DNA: TGTGCCTGTGACATACTGGGGGACTCGACAGCACAACTCTTCTTT
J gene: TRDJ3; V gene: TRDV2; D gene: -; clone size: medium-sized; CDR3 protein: CACDTGIPSSWDTRQMFF; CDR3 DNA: TGTGCCTGTGACACTGGGATCCCCAGCTCCTGGGACACCCGACAGATGTTTTTC
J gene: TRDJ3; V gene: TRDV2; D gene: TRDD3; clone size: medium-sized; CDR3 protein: CACDNWGIGSWDTRQMFF; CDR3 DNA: TGTGCCTGTGACAACTGGGGGATCGGCTCCTGGGACACCCGACAGATGTTTTTC
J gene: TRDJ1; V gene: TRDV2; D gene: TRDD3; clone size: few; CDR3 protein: CACGAYWGKKLIF; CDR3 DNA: TGTGCCTGTGGCGCATACTGGGGGAAAAAACTCATCTTT
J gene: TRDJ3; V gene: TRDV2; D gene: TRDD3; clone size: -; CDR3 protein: CACDTAGGFPPSSWDTRQMFF; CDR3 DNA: TGTGCCTGCGACACCGCTGGGGGCTTTCCTCCCAGCTCCTGGGACACCCGACAGATGTTTTTC
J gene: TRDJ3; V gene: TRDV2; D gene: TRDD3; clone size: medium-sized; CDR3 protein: CACDTVSWGIRSSWDTRQMFF; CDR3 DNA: TGTGCCTGTGACACCGTCAGCTGGGGGATACGGAGCTCCTGGGACACCCGACAGATGTTTTTC
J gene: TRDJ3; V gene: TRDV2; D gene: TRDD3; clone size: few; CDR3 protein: CACDTVTGDHPWDTRQMFF; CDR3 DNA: TGTGCCTGTGACACCGTTACTGGGGATCATCCCTGGGACACCCGACAGATGTTTTTC
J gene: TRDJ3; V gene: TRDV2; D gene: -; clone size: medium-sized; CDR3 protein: CACDTWGSASSWDTRQMFF; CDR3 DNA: TGTGCCTGTGACACCTGGGGGTCCGCAAGCTCCTGGGACACCCGACAGATGTTTTTC
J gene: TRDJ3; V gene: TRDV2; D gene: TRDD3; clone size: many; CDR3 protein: CACDTVLGDSSSWDTRQMFF; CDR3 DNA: TGTGCCTGTGACACCGTACTGGGGGATTCAAGCTCCTGGGACACCCGACAGATGTTTTTC
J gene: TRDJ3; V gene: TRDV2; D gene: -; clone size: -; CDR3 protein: CACDPTVRDPQSSWDTRQMFF; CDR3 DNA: TGTGCCTGTGACCCGACCGTCAGGGATCCCCAAAGCTCCTGGGACACCCGACAGATGTTTTTC
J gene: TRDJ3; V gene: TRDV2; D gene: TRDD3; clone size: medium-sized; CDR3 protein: CACDQYWGSSWDTRQMFF; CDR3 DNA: TGTGCCTGTGACCAGTACTGGGGGAGCTCCTGGGACACCCGACAGATGTTTTTC
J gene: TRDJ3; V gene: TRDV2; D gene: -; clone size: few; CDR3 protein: CACDTLGDRESSWDTRQMFF; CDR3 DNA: TGTGCCTGTGACACCCTGGGTGATAGGGAGAGCTCCTGGGACACCCGACAGATGTTTTTC
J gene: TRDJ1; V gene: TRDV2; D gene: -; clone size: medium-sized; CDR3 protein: CACDTVLRGYTDKLIF; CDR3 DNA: TGTGCCTGTGACACCGTTCTGAGGGGATACACCGATAAACTCATCTTT
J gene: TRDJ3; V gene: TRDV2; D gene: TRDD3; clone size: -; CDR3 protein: CACDTRYWGFSWDTRQMFF; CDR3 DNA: TGTGCCTGTGACACGAGGTACTGGGGATTCTCCTGGGACACCCGACAGATGTTTTTC
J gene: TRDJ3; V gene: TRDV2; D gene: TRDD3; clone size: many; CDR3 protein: CACDTGSLGDKSWDTRQMFF; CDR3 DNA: TGTGCCTGTGACACCGGATCACTGGGGGATAAGTCCTGGGACACCCGACAGATGTTTTTC
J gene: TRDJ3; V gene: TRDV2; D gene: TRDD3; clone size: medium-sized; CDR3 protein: CACDTVLGDTYSWDTRQMFF; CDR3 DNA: TGTGCCTGTGACACCGTACTGGGGGATACGTACTCCTGGGACACCCGACAGATGTTTTTC
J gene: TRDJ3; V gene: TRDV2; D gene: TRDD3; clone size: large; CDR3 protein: CACDKWGIYSSWDTRQMFF; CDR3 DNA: TGTGCCTGTGACAAGTGGGGGATATATAGCTCCTGGGACACCCGACAGATGTTTTTC
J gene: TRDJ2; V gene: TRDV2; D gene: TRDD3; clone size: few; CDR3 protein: CACDTVGGMTAQLFF; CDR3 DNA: TGTGCCTGTGACACCGTTGGGGGAATGACAGCACAACTCTTCTTT
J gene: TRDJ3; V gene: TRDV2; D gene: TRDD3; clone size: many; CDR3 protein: CACDTVGLGDTWDTRQMFF; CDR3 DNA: TGTGCCTGTGACACCGTAGGACTGGGGGATACCTGGGACACCCGACAGATGTTTTTC
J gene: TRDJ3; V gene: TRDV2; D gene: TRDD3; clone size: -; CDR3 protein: CACDKVPQLGDTVSWDTRQMFF; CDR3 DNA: TGTGCCTGTGACAAAGTCCCACAACTGGGGGATACAGTCTCCTGGGACACCCGACAGATGTTTTTC
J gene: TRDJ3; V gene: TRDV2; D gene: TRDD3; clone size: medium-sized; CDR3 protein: CACDTYWGPYSWDTRQMFF; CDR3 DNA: TGTGCCTGTGACACGTACTGGGGACCCTACTCCTGGGACACCCGACAGATGTTTTTC
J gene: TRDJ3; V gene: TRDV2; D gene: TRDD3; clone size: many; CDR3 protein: CACDTAGGYDSWDTRQMFF; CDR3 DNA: TGTGCCTGTGACACCGCGGGGGGATACGACTCCTGGGACACCCGACAGATGTTTTTC
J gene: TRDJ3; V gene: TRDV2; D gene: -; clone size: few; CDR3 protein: CACDATGSSWDTRQMFF; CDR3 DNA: TGTGCCTGTGACGCTACTGGCAGCTCCTGGGACACCCGACAGATGTTTTTC
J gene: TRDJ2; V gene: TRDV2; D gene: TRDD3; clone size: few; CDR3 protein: CACDAITGGYGKNKGAQLFF; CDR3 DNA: TGTGCCTGTGACGCCATTACTGGGGGATACGGCAAAAACAAGGGCGCACAACTCTTCTTT
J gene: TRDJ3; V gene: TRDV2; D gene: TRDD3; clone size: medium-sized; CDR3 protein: CACDPVTGGYRGDTRQMFF; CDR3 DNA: TGTGCCTGTGACCCTGTTACTGGGGGATACCGCGGGGACACCCGACAGATGTTTTTC
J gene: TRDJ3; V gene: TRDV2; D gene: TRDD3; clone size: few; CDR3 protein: CACDTGWGTWDTRQMFF; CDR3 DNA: TGTGCCTGTGACACCGGCTGGGGGACCTGGGACACCCGACAGATGTTTTTC
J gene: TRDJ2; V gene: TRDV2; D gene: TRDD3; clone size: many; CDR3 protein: CACDTVASGDTTAQLFF; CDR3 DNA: TGTGCCTGTGACACGGTTGCGAGTGGGGATACGACAGCACAACTCTTCTTT
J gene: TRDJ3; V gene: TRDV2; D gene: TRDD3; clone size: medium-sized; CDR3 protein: CACDTGWGIRSSWDTRQMFF; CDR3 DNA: TGTGCCTGTGACACCGGGTGGGGGATACGGAGCTCCTGGGACACCCGACAGATGTTTTTC
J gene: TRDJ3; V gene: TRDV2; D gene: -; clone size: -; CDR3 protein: CACDTGGFYCWDTRQMFF; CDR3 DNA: TGTGCCTGTGACACTGGGGGCTTTTACTGCTGGGACACCCGACAGATGTTTTTC
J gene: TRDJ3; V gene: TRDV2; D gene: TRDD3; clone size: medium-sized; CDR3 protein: CACDTLGDTRGDTRQMFF; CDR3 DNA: TGTGCCTGTGACACGCTGGGGGATACGCGGGGGGACACCCGACAGATGTTTTTC
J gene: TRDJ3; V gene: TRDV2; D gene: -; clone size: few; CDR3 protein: CACDTVLGFWDTRQMFF; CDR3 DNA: TGTGCCTGTGACACCGTACTGGGTTTTTGGGACACCCGACAGATGTTTTTC
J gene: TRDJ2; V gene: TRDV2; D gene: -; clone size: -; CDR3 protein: CACDTGGTILTAQLFF; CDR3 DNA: TGTGCCTGTGACACGGGGGGGACCATTTTGACAGCACAACTCTTCTTT
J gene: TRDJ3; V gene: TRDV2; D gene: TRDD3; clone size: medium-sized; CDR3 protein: CACDTIPLGDTRSVRDTRQMFF; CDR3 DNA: TGTGCCTGTGACACGATTCCTCTGGGGGATACGCGGTCTGTGAGGGACACCCGACAGATGTTTTTC
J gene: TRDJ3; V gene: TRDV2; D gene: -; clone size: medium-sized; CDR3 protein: CACDWGSSWDTRQMFF; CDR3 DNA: TGTGCCTGTGACTGGGGGTCCTCCTGGGACACCCGACAGATGTTTTTC
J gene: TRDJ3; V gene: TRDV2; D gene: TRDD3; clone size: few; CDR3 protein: CACDTVLGDPSSWDTRQMFF; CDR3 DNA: TGTGCCTGTGACACCGTACTGGGGGATCCTAGCTCCTGGGACACCCGACAGATGTTTTTC
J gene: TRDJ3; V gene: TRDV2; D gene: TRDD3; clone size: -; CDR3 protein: CACDPVGMGDTCIWDTRQMFF; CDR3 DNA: TGTGCCTGTGACCCTGTTGGGATGGGGGATACGTGCATCTGGGACACCCGACAGATGTTTTTC
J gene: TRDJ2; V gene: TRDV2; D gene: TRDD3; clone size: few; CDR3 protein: CACDILGDRKGTAQLFF; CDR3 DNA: TGTGCCTGTGATATACTGGGGGACAGGAAAGGGACAGCACAACTCTTCTTT
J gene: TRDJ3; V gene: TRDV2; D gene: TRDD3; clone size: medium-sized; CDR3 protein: CACDKVLGDTTWDTRQMFF; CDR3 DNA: TGTGCCTGTGACAAGGTACTGGGGGATACCACCTGGGACACCCGACAGATGTTTTTC
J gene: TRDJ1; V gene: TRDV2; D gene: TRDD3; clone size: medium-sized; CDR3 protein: CACDTLGETYTDKLIF; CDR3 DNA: TGTGCCTGTGACACCCTGGGGGAAACGTACACCGATAAACTCATCTTT
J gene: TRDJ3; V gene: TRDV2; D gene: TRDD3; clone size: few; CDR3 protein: CACDILLGDTLSWDTRQMFF; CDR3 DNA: TGTGCCTGTGACATCCTACTGGGGGATACGCTCTCCTGGGACACCCGACAGATGTTTTTC
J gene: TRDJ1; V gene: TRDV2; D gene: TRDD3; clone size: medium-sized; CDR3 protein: CACDTWGIEDKLIF; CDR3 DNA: TGTGCCTGTGACACGTGGGGGATTGAGGATAAACTCATCTTT
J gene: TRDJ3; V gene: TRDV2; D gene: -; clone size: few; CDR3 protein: CACGTVGSSSWDTRQMFF; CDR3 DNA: TGTGCCTGTGGCACCGTGGGGAGTAGCTCCTGGGACACCCGACAGATGTTTTTC
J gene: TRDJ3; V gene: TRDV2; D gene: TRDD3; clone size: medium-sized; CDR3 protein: CACDTVAGGYSWDTRQMFF; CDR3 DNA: TGTGCCTGTGACACCGTAGCTGGGGGATACTCCTGGGACACCCGACAGATGTTTTTC
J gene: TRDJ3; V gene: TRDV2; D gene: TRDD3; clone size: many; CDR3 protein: CACDTYWGPSWDTRQMFF; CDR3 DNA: TGTGCCTGTGACACGTACTGGGGGCCTTCCTGGGACACCCGACAGATGTTTTTC
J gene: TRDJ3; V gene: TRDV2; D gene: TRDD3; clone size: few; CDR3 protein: CACDTAEGTGALSWDTRQMFF; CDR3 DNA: TGTGCCTGTGACACCGCCGAGGGTACTGGGGCCCTCTCCTGGGACACCCGACAGATGTTTTTC
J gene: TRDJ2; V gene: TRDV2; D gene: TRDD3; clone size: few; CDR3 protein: CACDSILGDKQLFF; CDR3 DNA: TGTGCCTGTGACTCTATACTGGGGGATAAACAACTCTTCTTT
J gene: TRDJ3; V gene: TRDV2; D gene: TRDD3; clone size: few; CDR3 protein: CACDSLGGSSWDTRQMFF; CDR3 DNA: TGTGCCTGTGACTCACTGGGGGGGAGCTCCTGGGACACCCGACAGATGTTTTTC
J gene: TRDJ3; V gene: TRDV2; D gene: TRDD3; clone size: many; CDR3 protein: CACDTGVLGGTAWDTRQMFF; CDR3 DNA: TGTGCCTGTGACACCGGAGTACTGGGGGGGACCGCCTGGGACACCCGACAGATGTTTTTC
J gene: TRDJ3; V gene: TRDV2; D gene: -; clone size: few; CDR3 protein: CACDQGGASSWDTRQMFF; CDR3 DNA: TGTGCCTGTGACCAGGGGGGGGCGAGCTCCTGGGACACCCGACAGATGTTTTTC
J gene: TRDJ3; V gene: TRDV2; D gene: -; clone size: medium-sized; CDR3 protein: CACDAYSISWDTRQMFF; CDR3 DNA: TGTGCCTGTGACGCTTACTCTATCTCCTGGGACACCCGACAGATGTTTTTC
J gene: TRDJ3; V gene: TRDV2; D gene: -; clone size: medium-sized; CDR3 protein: CACDTVKWSSWDTRQMFF; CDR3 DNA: TGTGCCTGTGACACCGTGAAGTGGTCCTCCTGGGACACCCGACAGATGTTTTTC
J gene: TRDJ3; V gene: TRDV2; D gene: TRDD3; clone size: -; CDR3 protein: CACDTLLGDTHLSWDTRQMFF; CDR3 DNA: TGTGCCTGTGACACCCTACTGGGGGATACGCACCTCTCCTGGGACACCCGACAGATGTTTTTC